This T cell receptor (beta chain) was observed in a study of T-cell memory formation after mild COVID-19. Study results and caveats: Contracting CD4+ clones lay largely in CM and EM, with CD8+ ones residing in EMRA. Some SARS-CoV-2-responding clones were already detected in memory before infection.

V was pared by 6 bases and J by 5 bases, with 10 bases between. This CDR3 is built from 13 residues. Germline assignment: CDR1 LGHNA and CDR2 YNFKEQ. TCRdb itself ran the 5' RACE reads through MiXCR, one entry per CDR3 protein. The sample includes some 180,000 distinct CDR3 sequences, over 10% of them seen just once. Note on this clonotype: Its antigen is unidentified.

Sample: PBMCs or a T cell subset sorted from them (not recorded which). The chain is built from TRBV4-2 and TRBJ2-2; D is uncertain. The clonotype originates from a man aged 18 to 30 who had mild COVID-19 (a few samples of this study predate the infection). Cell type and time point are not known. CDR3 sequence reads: CASRLQETGELFF. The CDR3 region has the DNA TGTGCCAGCAGACTTCAGGAAACCGGGGAGCTGTTTTTT.